These 3 T cell receptor beta chains share one sample of origin, sequenced in a study of T cells in tuberculosis. The method was immunoSEQ multiplex PCR; TCRdb's version includes in-frame clones alone and lacks a portion of them. The sample shows about 40,000 clones, around 93% of them seen only once. Sequencing was done on a sample of PBMCs. The receptors stem from a donor aged 5 to 30 with latent tuberculosis or without tuberculosis infection. Some clones in this sample may be carry-over from other donors' samples.

This chain connects TRBV5-1 to TRBJ2-2, with D tentatively TRBD2 (5 bases). V was shortened by 2 bases and J by 3 bases, with 14 bases between the two germline ends. Germline assignment: CDR1 SGHRS and CDR2 YFSETQ. The length of the CDR3 is 16 residues. The CDR3 sequence: CASSFVGPRDTGELFF. Here the CDR3 DNA reads TGCGCCAGCAGCTTCGTTGGTCCGCGGGACACCGGGGAGCTGTTTTTT.

This clone turned up a few times. The chain has TRBV4-1 and TRBJ1-2; a possible D gene is TRBD1 (5 bases). Trimming removed 1 base at V and 3 bases at J, with 12 bases between. This CDR3 comprises 15 residues. Germline V gives CDR1 MGHRA, CDR2 YSYEKL. For the CDR3, the DNA is TGCGCCAGCAGCCAAGGACCGGGAGGGGACTATGGCTACACCTTC. Protein: CASSQGPGGDYGYTF.

J is TRBJ2-3 and V is TRBV7-2, with D tentatively TRBD2 (5 bases). CDR1 SGHTA and CDR2 FQGNSA come from the germline V gene. Deletions cut 5 bases from V and 6 bases from J, with 18 bases between. The CDR3 runs 15 residues. The CDR3 DNA reads TGTGCCAGCAGCCCCCAGTCCGGGAACGCGGATACGCAGTATTTT. Translating gives CASSPQSGNADTQYF. The whole variable domain, filled in from reference TRBV7-2 and TRBJ2-3, reads GAGVSQSPSNKVTEKGKDVELRCDPISGHTALYWYRQSLGQGLEFLIYFQGNSAPDKSGLPSDRFSAERTGGSVSTLTIQRTQQEDSAVYLCASSPQSGNADTQYFGPGTRLTVL.